These T cell receptor beta chains were read from a single sample in a study of cytomegalovirus exposure and HLA in healthy donors. Some clones are missing from TCRdb's copy, which holds only in-frame ones; the method was immunoSEQ multiplex PCR. The table has some 150,000 clones, around 75% seen once; the top ten hold over 6%. The sample consisted of PBMCs. Receptors originate from a man younger than 40 in good health and CMV-seronegative. Each CDR3 is given with its conserved first and last residue. Each record gives: D gene, J gene, clone size, V gene, CDR3 DNA, CDR3 protein. The D gene is left open where the match is weak. The size of a clone is reported for some rows only, either as once, few or many, or as a class for expanded clones.

d_call: TRBD1; j_call: TRBJ2-7; clone_size: -; v_call: TRBV7-3; cdr3_nt: TGTGCCAGCAGCTCCGGGACAGGGTACATCTACGAGCAGTACTTC; cdr3_aa: CASSSGTGYIYEQYF
d_call: -; j_call: TRBJ2-4; clone_size: -; v_call: TRBV19; cdr3_nt: TGTGCCAGTAGTATATACGGAAACATTCAGTACTTC; cdr3_aa: CASSIYGNIQYF
d_call: -; j_call: TRBJ2-3; clone_size: -; v_call: TRBV5-1; cdr3_nt: TGCGCCAGCTTCTTCGGGGGAACTCCCACAGATACGCAGTATTTT; cdr3_aa: CASFFGGTPTDTQYF
d_call: -; j_call: TRBJ2-7; clone_size: -; v_call: TRBV15; cdr3_nt: TGTGCCACCAGCGGAGATCGTAACAGAGCATACGAGCAGTACTTC; cdr3_aa: CATSGDRNRAYEQYF
d_call: TRBD1; j_call: TRBJ2-7; clone_size: -; v_call: TRBV7-9; cdr3_nt: TGTGCCAGCAGCTTGGGGGACAGGGAACTCGAGCAGTACTTC; cdr3_aa: CASSLGDRELEQYF
d_call: TRBD2; j_call: TRBJ2-1; clone_size: few; v_call: TRBV6-1; cdr3_nt: TGTGCCAGCAGCCCGGGACTAGCGGGAGGGAGTCCTGAGTTCTTC; cdr3_aa: CASSPGLAGGSPEFF
d_call: -; j_call: TRBJ2-3; clone_size: -; v_call: TRBV7-9; cdr3_nt: TGTGCCAGCATGGAGGGAACAACAGATACGCAGTATTTT; cdr3_aa: CASMEGTTDTQYF
d_call: -; j_call: TRBJ1-5; clone_size: -; v_call: TRBV19; cdr3_nt: TGTGCCAGTAGTATAGCGGGGGTGACGGTTCACCCCCAGCATTTT; cdr3_aa: CASSIAGVTVHPQHF
d_call: TRBD1; j_call: TRBJ2-7; clone_size: -; v_call: TRBV7-9; cdr3_nt: TGTGCCAGCAGCTTAGTTACAGGGGGTTCCTACGAGCAGTACTTC; cdr3_aa: CASSLVTGGSYEQYF
d_call: -; j_call: TRBJ2-3; clone_size: few; v_call: TRBV5-5; cdr3_nt: TGTGCCAGCAGCGGGGGGGTGACCCGGGACACCTCCGGAGATACGCAGTATTTT; cdr3_aa: CASSGGVTRDTSGDTQYF
d_call: TRBD1; j_call: TRBJ1-5; clone_size: few; v_call: TRBV29-1; cdr3_nt: TGCAGCGTTTTGACAGGGGATAGCAATCAGCCCCAGCATTTT; cdr3_aa: CSVLTGDSNQPQHF
d_call: TRBD2; j_call: TRBJ2-7; clone_size: -; v_call: TRBV5-6; cdr3_nt: TGTGCCAGCAGCTTGGGGGGACTACCCTACGAGCAGTACTTC; cdr3_aa: CASSLGGLPYEQYF
d_call: -; j_call: TRBJ1-4; clone_size: -; v_call: TRBV10-3; cdr3_nt: TGTGCCACCTCCGGGGGCGGGGGGGGACATGAAAAACTGTTTTTT; cdr3_aa: CATSGGGGGHEKLFF
d_call: TRBD1; j_call: TRBJ1-2; clone_size: -; v_call: TRBV6-1; cdr3_nt: TGTGCCAGCAGTGACCTTCTACAGGGGCCCTATGGCTACACCTTC; cdr3_aa: CASSDLLQGPYGYTF
d_call: TRBD1; j_call: TRBJ2-2; clone_size: once; v_call: TRBV19; cdr3_nt: TGTGCCAGTAGTATAGGACAGGGGACGGGCACCGGGGAGCTGTTTTTT; cdr3_aa: CASSIGQGTGTGELFF
d_call: TRBD1; j_call: TRBJ1-5; clone_size: -; v_call: TRBV29-1; cdr3_nt: TGCAGCGTGATGGGACAGGGGATCAATCAGCCCCAGCATTTT; cdr3_aa: CSVMGQGINQPQHF
d_call: TRBD2; j_call: TRBJ2-5; clone_size: -; v_call: TRBV13; cdr3_nt: TGTGCCAGCAGTCCGACTAGCGGACAAGAGACCCAGTACTTC; cdr3_aa: CASSPTSGQETQYF
d_call: -; j_call: TRBJ2-1; clone_size: -; v_call: TRBV6-1; cdr3_nt: TGTGCCAGCAGTGAAGGGACAGACTACAATGAGCAGTTCTTC; cdr3_aa: CASSEGTDYNEQFF
d_call: -; j_call: TRBJ1-3; clone_size: -; v_call: TRBV15; cdr3_nt: TGTGCCACTAACTCTGGAAACACCATATATTTT; cdr3_aa: CATNSGNTIYF
d_call: -; j_call: TRBJ2-7; clone_size: -; v_call: TRBV25-1; cdr3_nt: TGTGCCACCAGGGGGGCTTGGGACGGGGAGCAGTACTTC; cdr3_aa: CATRGAWDGEQYF
d_call: TRBD1; j_call: TRBJ2-1; clone_size: -; v_call: TRBV7-2; cdr3_nt: TGTGCCAGCAGTCCTCACCCTTGGACAGGGGATGACAATGAGCAGTTCTTC; cdr3_aa: CASSPHPWTGDDNEQFF
d_call: TRBD2; j_call: TRBJ2-3; clone_size: few; v_call: TRBV27; cdr3_nt: TGTGCCAGCAGTTCCCCCGGGACTAGCGGGGGCACAGATACGCAGTATTTT; cdr3_aa: CASSSPGTSGGTDTQYF
d_call: -; j_call: TRBJ1-1; clone_size: -; v_call: TRBV6-5; cdr3_nt: TGTGCCATCCTAACAAGGGGGGGTGGAGCTTTCTTT; cdr3_aa: CAILTRGGGAFF
d_call: -; j_call: TRBJ2-7; clone_size: -; v_call: TRBV7-8; cdr3_nt: TGTGCCAGCAGCTTACAACAGGGTTCCTACGAGCAGTACTTC; cdr3_aa: CASSLQQGSYEQYF
d_call: TRBD1; j_call: TRBJ1-5; clone_size: -; v_call: TRBV7-6; cdr3_nt: TGTGCCAGCAGCTTAGGGACAGGCGGCCCTTATAGCAATCAGCCCCAGCATTTT; cdr3_aa: CASSLGTGGPYSNQPQHF
d_call: TRBD1; j_call: TRBJ2-7; clone_size: once; v_call: TRBV4-2; cdr3_nt: TGTGCCAGCAGCCAAGATACCGGGACAGGGGACGAGCAGTACTTC; cdr3_aa: CASSQDTGTGDEQYF
d_call: -; j_call: TRBJ2-7; clone_size: -; v_call: TRBV5-1; cdr3_nt: TGCGCCAGCAGCTTAACTCTGACGGACAGCTACGAGCAGTACTTC; cdr3_aa: CASSLTLTDSYEQYF
d_call: TRBD1; j_call: TRBJ1-2; clone_size: -; v_call: TRBV7-9; cdr3_nt: TGTGCCAGCAGCTTAAATAGGGACAGCGAAACTGGCTACACCTTC; cdr3_aa: CASSLNRDSETGYTF
d_call: TRBD1; j_call: TRBJ2-2; clone_size: -; v_call: TRBV11-2; cdr3_nt: TGTGCCAGCAGCTTAGATCACAGGGGGCTCGGGGAGCTGTTTTTT; cdr3_aa: CASSLDHRGLGELFF
d_call: TRBD2; j_call: TRBJ2-3; clone_size: -; v_call: TRBV4-1; cdr3_nt: TGCGCCAGCAGCCATGAGGGACTAGCGGGAGGAGATACGCAGTATTTT; cdr3_aa: CASSHEGLAGGDTQYF
d_call: -; j_call: TRBJ1-6; clone_size: -; v_call: TRBV2; cdr3_nt: TGTGCCAGCACACAGCGGGGGGCTGGTTCACCCCTCCACTTT; cdr3_aa: CASTQRGAGSPLHF
d_call: -; j_call: TRBJ2-5; clone_size: -; v_call: TRBV2; cdr3_nt: TGTGCCAGCAGTGAAATTTATGGGCAGGGAATGCAGACCCAGTACTTC; cdr3_aa: CASSEIYGQGMQTQYF
d_call: TRBD2; j_call: TRBJ2-7; clone_size: -; v_call: TRBV6-1; cdr3_nt: TGTGCCAGCAGTGAGGGGACTAGTATTTACGAGCAGTACTTC; cdr3_aa: CASSEGTSIYEQYF
d_call: -; j_call: TRBJ2-3; clone_size: -; v_call: TRBV2; cdr3_nt: TGTGCCAGCAAGGGATTAGCAGGGAGCACAGATACGCAGTATTTT; cdr3_aa: CASKGLAGSTDTQYF
d_call: -; j_call: TRBJ2-7; clone_size: -; v_call: TRBV7-9; cdr3_nt: TGTGCCAGCAGCTTAGGCGGGGTCTACGAGCAGTACTTC; cdr3_aa: CASSLGGVYEQYF
d_call: TRBD1; j_call: TRBJ1-5; clone_size: -; v_call: TRBV5-6; cdr3_nt: TGTGCCAGCAGCTACCACGTCCGGGACAGGGGATTCAATCAGCCCCAGCATTTT; cdr3_aa: CASSYHVRDRGFNQPQHF
d_call: TRBD1; j_call: TRBJ2-7; clone_size: -; v_call: TRBV6-1; cdr3_nt: TGTGCCAGCTGGGACAGGGGTGCCTACGAGCAGTACTTC; cdr3_aa: CASWDRGAYEQYF
d_call: TRBD2; j_call: TRBJ2-5; clone_size: -; v_call: TRBV28; cdr3_nt: TGTGCCAGCGGCTCTAGCGGGGGGGCGGAGACCCAGTACTTC; cdr3_aa: CASGSSGGAETQYF
d_call: TRBD2; j_call: TRBJ2-7; clone_size: -; v_call: TRBV18; cdr3_nt: TGTGCCCGGAGGACTAGCGGCTACGAGCAGTACTTC; cdr3_aa: CARRTSGYEQYF
d_call: TRBD2; j_call: TRBJ2-3; clone_size: -; v_call: TRBV6-1; cdr3_nt: TGTGCCAGCCGGGGGGGGCTAAGAGATACGCAGTATTTT; cdr3_aa: CASRGGLRDTQYF
d_call: -; j_call: TRBJ1-1; clone_size: -; v_call: TRBV10-3; cdr3_nt: TGTGCCATCAGTGAGTTCCAGGCCGAACGAAACACTGAAGCTTTCTTT; cdr3_aa: CAISEFQAERNTEAFF
d_call: TRBD1; j_call: TRBJ1-1; clone_size: once; v_call: TRBV4-2; cdr3_nt: TGTGCCAGCAGCCATCTTCCGGGACAGGGGGCAGGCACTGAAGCTTTCTTT; cdr3_aa: CASSHLPGQGAGTEAFF
d_call: TRBD1; j_call: TRBJ2-1; clone_size: -; v_call: TRBV11-3; cdr3_nt: TGTGCCAGCAGCGCCGGGACAGGGGGATACAATGAGCAGTTCTTC; cdr3_aa: CASSAGTGGYNEQFF
d_call: -; j_call: TRBJ1-4; clone_size: -; v_call: TRBV6-5; cdr3_nt: TGTGCCAGCAACGCCGGGGGTAATGAAAAACTGTTTTTT; cdr3_aa: CASNAGGNEKLFF
d_call: -; j_call: TRBJ2-1; clone_size: once; v_call: TRBV28; cdr3_nt: TGTGCCAGCAGTCTCGAGACAGCCAGCTCCTACAATGAGCAGTTCTTC; cdr3_aa: CASSLETASSYNEQFF
d_call: TRBD2; j_call: TRBJ2-1; clone_size: -; v_call: TRBV9; cdr3_nt: TGTGCCAGCAGCGTAGAGGCGGGAGACAATGAGCAGTTCTTC; cdr3_aa: CASSVEAGDNEQFF
d_call: -; j_call: TRBJ2-2; clone_size: -; v_call: TRBV7-8; cdr3_nt: TGTGCCAGCCGACAAAAGGGAGCCCCGAACACCGGGGAGCTGTTTTTT; cdr3_aa: CASRQKGAPNTGELFF